Listed here is a single T cell receptor (beta chain). The antigen it recognizes is unknown. No per-base quality is available; no much larger clone lies one base away. This record belongs to a study of blood T cell repertoires in COVID-19 (TCRdb year 2020). With respect to the entire study: The collaborator samples originated in the United States, Italy and Spain and spanned the acute and convalescent phases of COVID-19. Where available, HLA class I and class II types were taken from metadata supplied by the sample provider and were not determined by assay-based typing. A freely available public database, intended as a resource for researchers studying the immune response to SARS-CoV-2, is where the repertoires were released. Nearly every sample came with metadata listing a de-identified subject ID, COVID-19 status, age in years and sex. The samples were drawn from the first 160 participants of the ongoing ImmuneRACE study and from over 950 subjects provided by 6 global collaborators. Subjects who had been exposed to COVID-19, were actively infected with it, or had recovered from it provided the deeply sampled blood TCRbeta repertoires that made up the dataset. The prospective study material was composed of cDNA or gDNA derived from T cells, B-cell-depleted T cells, or PBMCs.

The immunoSEQ Assay, a bias-controlled multiplex PCR, was used to amplify TCRbeta CDR3 regions from genomic DNA. Under the source paper's analysis protocol: The number of nucleated cells in each sample was estimated from the amplification of reference gene primers within the assay. Sequence reads were collapsed and filtered to measure the absolute abundance of every unique TCRbeta CDR3 rearrangement. Productive Simpson clonality was computed per sample as the square root of Simpson's diversity index over productive rearrangements. Drawn from immuneACCESS, this table holds only the in-frame rearrangements with V and J called that TCRdb kept. Clones are partly lost; checked studies trace under half to an unresolved V gene and leave the rest unexplained. Clone size and the V and J calls come from that table; the DNA yielded D and trimming. This sample lists some 100,000 clones; less than 85% were detected once. The ten most abundant clones make up roughly 4.7% of the sample.

Collaborating institutions collected whole blood in K2EDTA tubes following their own protocols. For TCRbeta analysis, collaborators shipped samples as frozen whole blood, isolated PBMCs, or DNA extracted from either of those sample types. V is cut back by 6 bases and J by 0 bases, with 6 bases in the junction unmatched. The CDR3 numbers 15 residues from cysteine through phenylalanine. Only the CDR3 DNA stays, 45 bases, in frame from base 1. The germline V gene yields MGHDK for CDR1 and SYGVNS for CDR2. Overall study outcomes, separate from this receptor: How much clinical and demographic metadata was included differed by source and by participant, and the metadata was provided uncurated.

The sample comprised peripheral blood. The TCR sequence derives from a human donor in a cohort sampled during active or convalescent COVID-19. The sequence is built from TRBV25-1 and TRBJ2-5, with 8 junctional bases fitting TRBD2. The CDR3 sequence is CASSTSGWYQETQYF. The DNA is TGTGCCAGCAGCACTAGCGGCTGGTACCAAGAGACCCAGTACTTC.